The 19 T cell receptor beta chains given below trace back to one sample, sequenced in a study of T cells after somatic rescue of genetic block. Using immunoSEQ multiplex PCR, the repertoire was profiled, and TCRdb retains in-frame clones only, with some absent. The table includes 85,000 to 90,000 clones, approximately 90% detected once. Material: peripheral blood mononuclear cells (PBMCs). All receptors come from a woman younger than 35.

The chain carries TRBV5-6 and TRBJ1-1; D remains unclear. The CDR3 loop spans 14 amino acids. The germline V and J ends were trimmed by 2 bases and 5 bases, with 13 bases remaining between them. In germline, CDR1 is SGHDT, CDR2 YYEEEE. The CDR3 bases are TGTGCCAGCAGCTTCGTGGGATTTGGAACTGAAGCTTTCTTT. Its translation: CASSFVGFGTEAFF. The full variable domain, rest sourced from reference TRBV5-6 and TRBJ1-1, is DAGVTQSPTHLIKTRGQQVTLRCSPKSGHDTVSWYQQALGQGPQFIFQYYEEEERQRGNFPDRFSGHQFPNYSSELNVNALLLGDSALYLCASSFVGFGTEAFFGQGTRLTVV.

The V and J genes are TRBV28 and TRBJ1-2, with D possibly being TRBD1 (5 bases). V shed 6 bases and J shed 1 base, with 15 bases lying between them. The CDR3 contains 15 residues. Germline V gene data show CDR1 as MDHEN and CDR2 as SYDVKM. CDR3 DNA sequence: TGTGCCAGCAGCCTGATCGACAGCTATAACTATGGCTACACCTTC. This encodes CASSLIDSYNYGYTF.

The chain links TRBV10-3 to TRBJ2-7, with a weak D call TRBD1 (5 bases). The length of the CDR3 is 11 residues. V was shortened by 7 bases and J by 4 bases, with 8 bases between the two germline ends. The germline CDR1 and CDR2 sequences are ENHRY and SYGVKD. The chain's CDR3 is CAIMGQYEQYF. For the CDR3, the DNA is TGTGCCATCATGGGGCAATACGAGCAGTACTTC.

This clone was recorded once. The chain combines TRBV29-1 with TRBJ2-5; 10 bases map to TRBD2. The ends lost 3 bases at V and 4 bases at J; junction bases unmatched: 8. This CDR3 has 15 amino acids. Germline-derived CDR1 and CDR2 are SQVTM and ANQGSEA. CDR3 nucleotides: TGCAGCGTTGAGCTAAGCGGGAGGGGTGGAGAGACCCAGTACTTC. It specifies CSVELSGRGGETQYF.

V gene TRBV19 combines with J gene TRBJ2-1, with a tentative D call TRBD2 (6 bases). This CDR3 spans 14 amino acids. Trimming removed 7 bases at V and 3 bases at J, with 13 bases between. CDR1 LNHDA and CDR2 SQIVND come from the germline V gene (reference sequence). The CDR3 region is CASTSSGIYNEQFF. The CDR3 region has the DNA TGTGCCAGTACTAGTAGCGGAATCTACAATGAGCAGTTCTTC.

The CDR3 coding sequence is TGTGCCAGTACCCAGGGGGCACTACGAAGTACCTATAGCAATCAGCCCCAGCATTTT. This codes for CASTQGALRSTYSNQPQHF. V and J are TRBV19 and TRBJ1-5; TRBD1 agrees at 8 bases. Germline V lookup: CDR1 LNHDA, CDR2 SQIVND (reference sequence). V dropped 7 bases and J dropped 0; count of bases not matched to a gene: 17. The CDR3 is 19 amino acids.

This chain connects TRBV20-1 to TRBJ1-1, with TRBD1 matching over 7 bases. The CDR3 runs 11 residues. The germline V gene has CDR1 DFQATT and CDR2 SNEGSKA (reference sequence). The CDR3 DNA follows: TGCAGCAAATCAGGGGGTCCTGAAGCTTTCTTT. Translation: CSKSGGPEAFF.

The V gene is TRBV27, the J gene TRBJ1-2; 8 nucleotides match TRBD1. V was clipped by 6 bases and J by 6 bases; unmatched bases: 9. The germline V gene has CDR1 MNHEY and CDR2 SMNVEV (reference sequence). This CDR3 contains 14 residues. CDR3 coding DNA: TGTGCCAGCAGGCCCCTGGACAGGGCGGATGGCTACACCTTC. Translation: CASRPLDRADGYTF.

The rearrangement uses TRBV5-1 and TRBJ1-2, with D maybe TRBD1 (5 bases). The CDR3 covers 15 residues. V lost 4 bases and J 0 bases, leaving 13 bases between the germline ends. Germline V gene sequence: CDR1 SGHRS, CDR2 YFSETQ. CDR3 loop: CASSLMGTSNYGYTF. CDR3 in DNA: TGCGCCAGCAGCCTTATGGGGACCTCTAACTATGGCTACACCTTC.

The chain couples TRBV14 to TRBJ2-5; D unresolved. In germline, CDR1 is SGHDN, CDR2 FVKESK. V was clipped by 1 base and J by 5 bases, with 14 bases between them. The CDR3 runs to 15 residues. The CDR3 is CASSQVMTQWETQYF. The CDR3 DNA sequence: TGTGCCAGCAGCCAAGTTATGACCCAGTGGGAGACCCAGTACTTC.

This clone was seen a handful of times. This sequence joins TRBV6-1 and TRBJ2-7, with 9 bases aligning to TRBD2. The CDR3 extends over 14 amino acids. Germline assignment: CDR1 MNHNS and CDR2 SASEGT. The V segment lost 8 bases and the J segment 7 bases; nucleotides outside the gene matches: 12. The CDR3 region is CASGEAGGPWEQYF. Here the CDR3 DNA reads TGTGCCAGCGGGGAGGCGGGAGGGCCGTGGGAGCAGTACTTC.

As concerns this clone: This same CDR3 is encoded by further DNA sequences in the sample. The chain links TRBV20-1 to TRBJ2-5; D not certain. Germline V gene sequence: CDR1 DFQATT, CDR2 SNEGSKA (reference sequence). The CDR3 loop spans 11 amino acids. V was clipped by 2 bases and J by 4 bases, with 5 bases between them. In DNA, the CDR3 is TGCAGTGCTAGAACTGGAGAGACCCAGTACTTC. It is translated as CSARTGETQYF.

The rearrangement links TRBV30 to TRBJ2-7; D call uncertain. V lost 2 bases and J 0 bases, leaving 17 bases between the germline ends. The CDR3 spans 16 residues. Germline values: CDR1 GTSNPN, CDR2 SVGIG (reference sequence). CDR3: CAWSFSGGRISYEQYF. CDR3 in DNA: TGTGCCTGGAGTTTCTCAGGTGGCAGAATCTCCTACGAGCAGTACTTC.

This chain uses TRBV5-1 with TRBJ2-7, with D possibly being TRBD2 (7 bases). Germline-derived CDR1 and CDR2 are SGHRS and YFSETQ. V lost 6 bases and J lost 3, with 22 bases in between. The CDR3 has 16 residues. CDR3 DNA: TGCGCCAGCACCCTTGCGGAGGGGGGGGCTTACTACGAGCAGTACTTC. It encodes CASTLAEGGAYYEQYF.

DNA of the CDR3: TGTGCCAGCAGACTGCTACTAGCGGGAAACGACAATGAGCAGTTCTTC. Its translation is CASRLLLAGNDNEQFF. The chain recombines TRBV6-6 with TRBJ2-1, with 10 bases lining up with TRBD2. The CDR3 contains 16 residues. Trimming removed 6 bases from V and 5 bases from J; junction bases left unmatched: 10. The germline CDR1 and CDR2 sequences are MNHNY and SVGAGI (reference sequence).

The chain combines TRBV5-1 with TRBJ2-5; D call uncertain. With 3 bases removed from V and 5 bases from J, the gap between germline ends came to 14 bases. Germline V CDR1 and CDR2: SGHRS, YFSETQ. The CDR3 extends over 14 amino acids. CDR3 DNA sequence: TGCGCCAGCAGCTCATCACGAAAAACGGAGACCCAGTACTTC. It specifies CASSSSRKTETQYF.

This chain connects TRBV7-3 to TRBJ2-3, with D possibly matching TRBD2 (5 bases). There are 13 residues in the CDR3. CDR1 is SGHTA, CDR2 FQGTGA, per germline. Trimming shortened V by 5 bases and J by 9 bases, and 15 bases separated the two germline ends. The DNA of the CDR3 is TGTGCCAGCAGCCAAACGGGATATGAGACGCAGTATTTT. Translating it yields CASSQTGYETQYF.

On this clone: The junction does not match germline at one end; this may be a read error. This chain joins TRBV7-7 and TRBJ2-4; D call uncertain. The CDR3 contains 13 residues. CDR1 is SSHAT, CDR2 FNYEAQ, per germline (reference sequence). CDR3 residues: CASSLVPGDIQYF. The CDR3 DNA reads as TGTGCTAGCAGCTTAGTGCCTGGGGACATTCAGTACTTC.

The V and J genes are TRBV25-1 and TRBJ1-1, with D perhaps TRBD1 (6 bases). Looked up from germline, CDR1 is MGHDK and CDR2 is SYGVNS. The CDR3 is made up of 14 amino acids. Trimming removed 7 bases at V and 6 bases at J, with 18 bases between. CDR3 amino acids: CASMPRAGAAEAFF. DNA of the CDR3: TGTGCCAGCATGCCCAGGGCGGGGGCCGCTGAAGCTTTCTTT.